The table lists the clone carrying this T cell receptor beta chain with a count of one. Assay: immunoSEQ multiplex PCR; the TCRdb copy retains only in-frame clones and omits some. This table holds some 210,000 clones, 70% to 90% found once. The data stem from a study of blood T cell repertoires in COVID-19. Unmatched junction bases numbered 5, after V lost 3 bases and J lost 8 bases. The CDR3 totals 13 residues. Germline V gene lookup returns CDR1 SGDLS and CDR2 YYNGEE. The chain combines TRBV9 with TRBJ1-2, with 9 bases lining up with TRBD1. Material for sequencing was PBMCs or T cells enriched from blood (not recorded which). The TCR was taken from a man younger than 40 with acute COVID-19. The DNA of the CDR3 is TGTGCCAGCAGCGACCGGGACAGGGTCGGCTACACCTTC. Its translation is CASSDRDRVGYTF.